What follows describes a single TCR beta chain. TCRdb recomputed calls from the 5' RACE reads with MiXCR, one row per CDR3 protein. The repertoire includes about 58,000 distinct CDR3 sequences, about a quarter of them detected once, and roughly 43% sits in the top ten. The sample comes from a study of T-cell memory formation after mild COVID-19. The length of the CDR3 is 16 residues. V shed 1 base and J shed 4 bases, with 15 bases lying between them. The germline CDR1 and CDR2 sequences are LGHDT and YNNKEL (reference sequence). The sequence derives from a young man who had mild COVID-19 (a few samples of this study predate the infection). Cell type and time point are not known. Sequenced: PBMCs or a T cell subset sorted from them (not recorded which). The J gene is TRBJ2-3, the V gene TRBV3-1; D is undetermined. As DNA, the CDR3 is TGTGCCAGCAGCCAAGGTTCTGGGGTAGCTTCAGATACGCAGTATTTT. Residues: CASSQGSGVASDTQYF.